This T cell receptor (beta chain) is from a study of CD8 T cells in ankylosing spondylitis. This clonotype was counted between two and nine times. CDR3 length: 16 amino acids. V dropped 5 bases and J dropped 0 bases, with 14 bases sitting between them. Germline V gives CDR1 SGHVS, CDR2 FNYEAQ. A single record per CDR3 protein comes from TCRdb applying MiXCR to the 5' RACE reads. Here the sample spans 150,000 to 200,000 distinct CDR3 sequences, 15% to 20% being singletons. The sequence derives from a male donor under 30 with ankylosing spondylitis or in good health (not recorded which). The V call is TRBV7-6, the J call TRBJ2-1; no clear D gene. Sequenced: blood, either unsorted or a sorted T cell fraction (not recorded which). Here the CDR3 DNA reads TGTGCCAGCAGCCCACGCCTTCCGAGCTCCTACAATGAGCAGTTCTTC. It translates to CASSPRLPSSYNEQFF.